The clone carrying this T cell receptor (beta chain) was detected only a few times. Researchers amplified the TCR beta CDR3 regions from RNA transcripts. First-round RT-PCR with HTBI primers amplified the TCR CDR3 region. TCRdb re-called the multiplex PCR reads with MiXCR, one entry per CDR3 protein. The table has fewer than 500,000 distinct CDR3 sequences, around 15% seen once. This sample stems from a study of T cells in Graves' hyperthyroidism and ophthalmopathy. In germline, CDR1 is SGHRS, CDR2 YFSETQ. This CDR3 comprises 15 residues. Deletions cut 1 base from V and 2 bases from J, with 10 bases between.

The receptor's source is a man aged 18 to 30 with Graves' ophthalmopathy. The chain has TRBV5-1 and TRBJ1-5; weak D call: TRBD1 (5 bases). Sequences were obtained from blood. The CDR3 loop is CASSLSWGGNQPQHF. CDR3 sequence (DNA): TGCGCCAGCAGCTTGTCTTGGGGGGGCAATCAGCCCCAGCATTTT.